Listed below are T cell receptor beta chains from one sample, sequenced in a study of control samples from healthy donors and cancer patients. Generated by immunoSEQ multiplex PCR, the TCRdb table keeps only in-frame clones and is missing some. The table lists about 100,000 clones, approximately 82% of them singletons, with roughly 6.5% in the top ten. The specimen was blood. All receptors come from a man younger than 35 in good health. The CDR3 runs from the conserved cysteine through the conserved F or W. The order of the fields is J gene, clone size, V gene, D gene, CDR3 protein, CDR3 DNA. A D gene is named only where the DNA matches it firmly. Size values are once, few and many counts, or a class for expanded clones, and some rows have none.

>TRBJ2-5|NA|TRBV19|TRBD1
CASSASDRGLGGTQYF
TGTGCCAGTAGTGCCTCGGACAGGGGGCTCGGTGGGACCCAGTACTTC
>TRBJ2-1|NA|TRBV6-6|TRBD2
CASSPMGLAGGGEQFF
TGTGCCAGCAGTCCGATGGGACTAGCGGGGGGAGGTGAGCAGTTCTTC
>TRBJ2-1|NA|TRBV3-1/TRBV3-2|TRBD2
CASSLYSAGTSGGSYNEQFF
TGTGCCAGCAGCCTTTACTCGGCCGGGACTAGCGGGGGGTCCTACAATGAGCAGTTCTTC
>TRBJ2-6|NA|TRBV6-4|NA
CASSGQATISGANVLTF
TGTGCCAGCAGTGGCCAGGCTACTATTTCTGGGGCCAACGTCCTGACTTTC
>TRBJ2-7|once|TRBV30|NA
CAWSVRGSRYEQYF
TGTGCCTGGAGTGTCCGGGGGTCTCGCTACGAGCAGTACTTC
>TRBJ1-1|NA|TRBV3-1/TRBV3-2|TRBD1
CASSQGNRGDGAFF
TGTGCCAGCAGCCAAGGAAACAGGGGGGATGGAGCTTTCTTT
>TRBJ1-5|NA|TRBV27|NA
CASVIGDNQPQHF
TGTGCCAGTGTTATAGGTGACAATCAGCCCCAGCATTTT
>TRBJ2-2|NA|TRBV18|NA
CASSPTAGTGELFF
TGTGCCAGCTCACCCACGGCGGGCACCGGGGAGCTGTTTTTT
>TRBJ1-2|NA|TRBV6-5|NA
CASTPWTAFYGYTF
TGTGCCAGCACCCCTTGGACAGCCTTTTATGGCTACACCTTC
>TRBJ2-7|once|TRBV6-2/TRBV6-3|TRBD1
CASSYGDRGYEQYF
TGTGCCAGCAGTTACGGGGACAGGGGATACGAGCAGTACTTC
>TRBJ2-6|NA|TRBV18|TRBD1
CASSEGTGGSGANVLTF
TGTGCCAGCTCGGAAGGGACAGGGGGCTCTGGGGCCAACGTCCTGACTTTC
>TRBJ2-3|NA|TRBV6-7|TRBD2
CASSYSSRGEPHIITDTQYF
TGTGCCAGCAGTTACTCTTCTCGGGGGGAACCTCACATAATCACAGATACGCAGTATTTT
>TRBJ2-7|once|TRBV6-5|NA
CASKDSLRRQYF
TGTGCCAGCAAGGACAGTCTGAGGAGGCAGTACTTC
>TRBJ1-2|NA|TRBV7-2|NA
CASSPAGTSDYGYTF
TGTGCCAGCAGCCCTGCAGGGACCTCAGACTATGGCTACACCTTC
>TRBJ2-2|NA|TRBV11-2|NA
CASSPVSTGELFF
TGTGCCAGCAGCCCAGTTAGCACCGGGGAGCTGTTTTTT
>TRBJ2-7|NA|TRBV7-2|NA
CASSPVRTSYEQYF
TGTGCCAGCAGTCCAGTCAGGACCTCCTACGAGCAGTACTTC
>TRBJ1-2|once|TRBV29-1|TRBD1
CSVYGQGGYTF
TGCAGCGTTTATGGACAGGGCGGCTACACCTTC
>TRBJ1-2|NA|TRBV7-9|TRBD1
CASSFSTWDRGRRNYGYTF
TGTGCCAGCAGCTTCTCTACCTGGGACAGGGGACGTAGGAACTATGGCTACACCTTC
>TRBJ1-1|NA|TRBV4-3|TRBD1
CASSQDDRGPLEAFF
TGCGCCAGCAGCCAAGACGACAGGGGGCCTCTCGAAGCTTTCTTT
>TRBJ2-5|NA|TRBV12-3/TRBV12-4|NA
CASSPARQETQYF
TGTGCCAGCAGCCCTGCGAGGCAGGAGACCCAGTACTTC
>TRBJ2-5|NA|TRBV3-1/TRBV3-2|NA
CASIDTGRGSQETQYF
TGTGCCAGCATCGACACAGGGAGGGGTAGCCAAGAGACCCAGTACTTC
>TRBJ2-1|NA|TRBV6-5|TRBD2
CASSLGLADNEQFF
TGTGCCAGCAGCCTGGGACTAGCGGACAATGAGCAGTTCTTC
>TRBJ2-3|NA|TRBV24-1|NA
CATSDTHSTDTQYF
TGTGCCACCAGTGATACCCACAGCACAGATACGCAGTATTTT
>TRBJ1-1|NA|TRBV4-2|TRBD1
CASSRDRGAEAFF
TGTGCCAGCAGCCGGGACAGGGGGGCTGAAGCTTTCTTT
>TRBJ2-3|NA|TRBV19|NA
CASSIRTGFTDTQYF
TGTGCCAGTAGTATCAGGACGGGATTCACAGATACGCAGTATTTT
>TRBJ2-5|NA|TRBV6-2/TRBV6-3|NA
CASSLKETQYF
TGTGCCAGCAGTTTGAAGGAGACCCAGTACTTC
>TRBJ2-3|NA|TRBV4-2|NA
CASSQDQHLTDTQYF
TGTGCCAGCAGCCAAGATCAGCACCTCACAGATACGCAGTATTTT
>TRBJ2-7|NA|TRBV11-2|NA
CASSLISASPYEQYF
TGTGCCAGCAGCTTAATCAGCGCGTCCCCCTACGAGCAGTACTTC
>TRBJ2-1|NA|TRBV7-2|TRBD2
CASSFSGGPYNEQFF
TGTGCCAGCAGCTTTAGCGGGGGGCCTTACAATGAGCAGTTCTTC
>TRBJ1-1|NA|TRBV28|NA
CASKTSRVEAFF
TGTGCCAGCAAGACCTCCAGGGTAGAAGCTTTCTTT
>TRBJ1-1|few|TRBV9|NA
CASSVVRGSENTEAFF
TGTGCCAGCAGCGTAGTCAGGGGCTCCGAGAACACTGAAGCTTTCTTT
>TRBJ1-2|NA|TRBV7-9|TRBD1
CAIQGVSYGYTF
TGTGCCATCCAGGGGGTGTCCTATGGCTACACCTTC
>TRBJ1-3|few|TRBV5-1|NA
CASSLNSRSSGNTIYF
TGCGCCAGCAGCTTGAACTCCCGAAGCTCTGGAAACACCATATATTTT